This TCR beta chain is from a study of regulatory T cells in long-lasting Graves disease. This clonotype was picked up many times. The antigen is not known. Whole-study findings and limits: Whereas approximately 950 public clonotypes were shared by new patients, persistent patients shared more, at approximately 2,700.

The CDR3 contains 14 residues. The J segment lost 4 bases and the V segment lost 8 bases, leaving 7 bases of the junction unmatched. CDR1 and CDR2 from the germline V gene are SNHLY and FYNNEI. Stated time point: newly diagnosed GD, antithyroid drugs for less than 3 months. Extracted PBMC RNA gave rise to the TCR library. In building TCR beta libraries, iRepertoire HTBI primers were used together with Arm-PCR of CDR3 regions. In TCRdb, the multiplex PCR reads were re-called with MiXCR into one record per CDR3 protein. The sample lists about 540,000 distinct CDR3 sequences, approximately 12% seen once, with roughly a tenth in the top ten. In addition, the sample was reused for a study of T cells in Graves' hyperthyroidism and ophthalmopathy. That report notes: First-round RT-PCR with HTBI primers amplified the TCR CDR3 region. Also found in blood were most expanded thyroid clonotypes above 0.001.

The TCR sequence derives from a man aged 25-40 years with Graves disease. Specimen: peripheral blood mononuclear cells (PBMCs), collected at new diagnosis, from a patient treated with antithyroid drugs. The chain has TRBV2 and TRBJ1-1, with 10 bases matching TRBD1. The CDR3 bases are TGTGCCAGCTCCGGGACAGGGGTTGTCACTGAAGCTTTCTTT. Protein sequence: CASSGTGVVTEAFF.